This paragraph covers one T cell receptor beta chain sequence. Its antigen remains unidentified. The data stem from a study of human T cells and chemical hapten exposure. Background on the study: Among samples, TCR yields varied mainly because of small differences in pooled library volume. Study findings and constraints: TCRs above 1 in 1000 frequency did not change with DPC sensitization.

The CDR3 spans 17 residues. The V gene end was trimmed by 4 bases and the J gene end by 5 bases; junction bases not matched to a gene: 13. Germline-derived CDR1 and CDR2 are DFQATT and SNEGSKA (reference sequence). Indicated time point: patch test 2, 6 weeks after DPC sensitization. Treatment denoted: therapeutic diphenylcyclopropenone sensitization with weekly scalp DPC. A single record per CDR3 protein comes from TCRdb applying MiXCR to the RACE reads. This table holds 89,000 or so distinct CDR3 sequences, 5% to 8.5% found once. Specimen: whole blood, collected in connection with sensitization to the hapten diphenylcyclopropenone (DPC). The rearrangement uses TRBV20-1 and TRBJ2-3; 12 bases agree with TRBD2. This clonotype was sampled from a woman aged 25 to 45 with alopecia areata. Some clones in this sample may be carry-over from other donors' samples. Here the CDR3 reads CSATWLAGGRAGDTQYF. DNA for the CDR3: TGCAGTGCTACATGGCTAGCGGGGGGGCGAGCTGGAGATACGCAGTATTTT.